This TCR beta chain was sequenced during a study of blood T cell repertoires in COVID-19. After removal of 6 bases from V and 3 bases from J, the junction contained 16 bases not matched to a gene. Germline values: CDR1 SGHAT, CDR2 FQNNGV. This CDR3 region has 19 residues. Original processing notes: Amplifying reference gene primers gave estimates of nucleated cell counts. Some clones are missing from TCRdb's copy, which holds only in-frame ones; the method was immunoSEQ multiplex PCR. Clonal size and the V and J genes are those of that table, whereas D and trimming came from the DNA. The data contain about 86,000 clones, approximately 88% of them seen just once; the ten biggest clones take up roughly a third.

The chain recombines TRBV11-2 with TRBJ1-4; 10 nucleotides line up with TRBD1. The sequence was collected from a woman older than 75 with active or convalescent COVID-19. Sequenced material: peripheral blood. In DNA, the CDR3 is TGTGCCAGCAGTCTGACAGGGGGCGGAGAGGTTGCCCCTAATGAAAAACTGTTTTTT. Its protein is CASSLTGGGEVAPNEKLFF.